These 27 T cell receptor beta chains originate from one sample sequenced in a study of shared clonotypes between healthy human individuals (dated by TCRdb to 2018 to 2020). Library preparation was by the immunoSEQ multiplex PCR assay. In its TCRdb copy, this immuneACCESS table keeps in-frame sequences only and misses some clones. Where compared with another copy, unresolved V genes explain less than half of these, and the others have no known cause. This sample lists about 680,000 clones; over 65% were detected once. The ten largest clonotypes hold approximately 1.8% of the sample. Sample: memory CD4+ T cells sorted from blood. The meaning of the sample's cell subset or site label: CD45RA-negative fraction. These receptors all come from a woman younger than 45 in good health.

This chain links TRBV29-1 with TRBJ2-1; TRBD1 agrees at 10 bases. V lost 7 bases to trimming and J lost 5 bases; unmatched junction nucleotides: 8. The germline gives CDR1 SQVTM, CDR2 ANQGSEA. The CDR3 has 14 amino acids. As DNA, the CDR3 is TGCAGCGCGAAGGGACAGGGGAGAGACAATGAGCAGTTCTTC. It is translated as CSAKGQGRDNEQFF.

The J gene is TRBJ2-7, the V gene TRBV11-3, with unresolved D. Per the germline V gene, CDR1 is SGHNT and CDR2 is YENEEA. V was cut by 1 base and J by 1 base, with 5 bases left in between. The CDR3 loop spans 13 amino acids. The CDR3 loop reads CASSLGPSYEQYF. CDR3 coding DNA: TGTGCCAGCAGCTTAGGGCCATCCTACGAGCAGTACTTC.

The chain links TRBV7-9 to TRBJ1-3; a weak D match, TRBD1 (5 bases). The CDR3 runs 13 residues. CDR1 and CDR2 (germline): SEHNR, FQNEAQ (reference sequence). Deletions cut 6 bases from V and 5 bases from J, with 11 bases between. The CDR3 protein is CASSPGTRNTIYF. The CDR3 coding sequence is TGTGCCAGCAGTCCCGGGACCCGAAACACCATATATTTT. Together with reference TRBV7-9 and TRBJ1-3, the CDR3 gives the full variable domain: DTGVSQNPRHKITKRGQNVTFRCDPISEHNRLYWYRQTLGQGPEFLTYFQNEAQLEKSRLLSDRFSAERPKGSFSTLEIQRTEQGDSAMYLCASSPGTRNTIYFGEGSWLTVV.

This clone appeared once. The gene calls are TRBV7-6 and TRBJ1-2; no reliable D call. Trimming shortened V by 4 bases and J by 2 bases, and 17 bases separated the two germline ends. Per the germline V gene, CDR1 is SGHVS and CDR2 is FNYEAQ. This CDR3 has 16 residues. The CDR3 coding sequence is TGTGCCAGCAGCTCGCCCCCATCTGGGGTGAACTATGGCTACACCTTC. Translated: CASSSPPSGVNYGYTF.

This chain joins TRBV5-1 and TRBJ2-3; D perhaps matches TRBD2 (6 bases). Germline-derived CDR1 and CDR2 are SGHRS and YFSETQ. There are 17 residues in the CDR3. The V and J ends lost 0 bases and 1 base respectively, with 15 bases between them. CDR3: CASSLGGASGGTDTQYF. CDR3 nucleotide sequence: TGCGCCAGCAGCTTGGGCGGGGCGAGTGGGGGCACAGATACGCAGTATTTT.

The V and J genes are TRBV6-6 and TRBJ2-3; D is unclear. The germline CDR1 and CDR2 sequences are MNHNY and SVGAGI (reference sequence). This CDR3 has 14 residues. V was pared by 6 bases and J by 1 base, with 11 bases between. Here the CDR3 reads CASSVGYGTDTQYF. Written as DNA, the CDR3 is TGTGCCAGCAGCGTCGGCTACGGCACAGATACGCAGTATTTT.

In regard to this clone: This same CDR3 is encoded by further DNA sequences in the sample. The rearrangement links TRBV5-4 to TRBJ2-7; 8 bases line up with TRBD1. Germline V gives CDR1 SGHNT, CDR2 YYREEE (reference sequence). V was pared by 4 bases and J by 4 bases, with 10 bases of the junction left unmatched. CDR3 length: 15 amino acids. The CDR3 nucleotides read TGTGCCAGCAGCGCCCGTCAGGGGGCGCGATACGAGCAGTACTTC. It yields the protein CASSARQGARYEQYF.

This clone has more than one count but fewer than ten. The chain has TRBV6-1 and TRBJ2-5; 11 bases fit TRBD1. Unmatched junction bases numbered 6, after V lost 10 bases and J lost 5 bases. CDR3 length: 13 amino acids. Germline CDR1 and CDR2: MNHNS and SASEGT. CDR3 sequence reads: CATGQGAFETQYF. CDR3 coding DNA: TGTGCCACCGGACAGGGGGCTTTTGAGACCCAGTACTTC.

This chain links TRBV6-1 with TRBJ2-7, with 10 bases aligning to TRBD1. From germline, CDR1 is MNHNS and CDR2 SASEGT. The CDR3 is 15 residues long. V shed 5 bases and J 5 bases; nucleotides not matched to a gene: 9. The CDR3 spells CASSSRDRGFDEQYF. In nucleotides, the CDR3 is TGTGCCAGCAGTTCCCGGGACAGGGGCTTTGACGAGCAGTACTTC.

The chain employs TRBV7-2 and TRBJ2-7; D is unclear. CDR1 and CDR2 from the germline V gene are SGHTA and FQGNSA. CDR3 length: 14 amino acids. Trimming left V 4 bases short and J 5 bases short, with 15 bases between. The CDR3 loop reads CASSSFLKADEQYF. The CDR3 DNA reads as TGTGCCAGCAGCTCTTTCCTGAAGGCAGACGAGCAGTACTTC.

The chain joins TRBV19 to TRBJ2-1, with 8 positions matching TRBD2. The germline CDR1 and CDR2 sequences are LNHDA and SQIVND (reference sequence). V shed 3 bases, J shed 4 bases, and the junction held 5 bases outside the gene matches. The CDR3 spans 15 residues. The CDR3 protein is CASSMTGGGYNEQFF. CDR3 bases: TGTGCCAGTAGTATGACGGGAGGGGGGTACAATGAGCAGTTCTTC.

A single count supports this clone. The CDR3 reads CASSFRDRGGNTIYF. The CDR3 region has the DNA TGTGCCAGCAGTTTCCGGGACAGGGGGGGAAACACCATATATTTT. The rearrangement uses TRBV28 and TRBJ1-3; the match to TRBD1 covers 11 bases. J gave up 4 bases and V 3 bases, and 2 bases lay outside the gene matches. This CDR3 comprises 15 residues. Germline V CDR1 and CDR2: MDHEN, SYDVKM.

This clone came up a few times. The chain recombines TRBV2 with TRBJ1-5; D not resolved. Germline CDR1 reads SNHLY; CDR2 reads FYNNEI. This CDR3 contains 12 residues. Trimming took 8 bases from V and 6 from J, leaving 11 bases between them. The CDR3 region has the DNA TGTGCCAGCGGCCCCGAGGGTCAGCCCCAGCATTTT. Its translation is CASGPEGQPQHF.

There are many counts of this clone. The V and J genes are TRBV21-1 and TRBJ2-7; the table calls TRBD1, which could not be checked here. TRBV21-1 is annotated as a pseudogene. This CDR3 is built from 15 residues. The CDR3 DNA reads TGTGCCAGCAGCAAAGCCGGACAGGTTCGGTACGAGCAGTACTTC. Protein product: CASSKAGQVRYEQYF.

The CDR3 sequence is CASSWAISGSGGYEQYF. The CDR3 coding sequence is TGTGCCAGCAGCTGGGCCATTAGCGGGAGTGGTGGCTACGAGCAGTACTTC. The chain recombines TRBV11-2 with TRBJ2-7, with 9 bases matching TRBD2. The germline V gene encodes CDR1 SGHAT and CDR2 FQNNGV. The junction had 13 bases not matched to a gene; V was cut back by 4 bases and J by 3 bases. The CDR3 is made up of 17 amino acids.

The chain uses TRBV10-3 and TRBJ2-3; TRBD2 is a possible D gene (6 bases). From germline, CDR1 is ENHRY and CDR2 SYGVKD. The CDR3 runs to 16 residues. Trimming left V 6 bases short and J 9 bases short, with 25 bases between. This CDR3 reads CAISEGAGRIPRTQYF. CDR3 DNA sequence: TGTGCCATCAGCGAAGGGGCGGGGCGAATCCCCCGCACGCAGTATTTT.

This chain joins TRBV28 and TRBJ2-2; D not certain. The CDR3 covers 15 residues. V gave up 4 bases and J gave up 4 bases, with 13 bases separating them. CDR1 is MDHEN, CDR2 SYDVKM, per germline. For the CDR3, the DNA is TGTGCCAGCAGTTCCACGTCTAGGGTCACCGGGGAGCTGTTTTTT. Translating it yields CASSSTSRVTGELFF. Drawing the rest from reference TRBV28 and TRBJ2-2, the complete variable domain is DVKVTQSSRYLVKRTGEKVFLECVQDMDHENMFWYRQDPGLGLRLIYFSYDVKMKEKGDIPEGYSVSREKKERFSLILESASTNQTSMYLCASSSTSRVTGELFFGEGSRLTVL.

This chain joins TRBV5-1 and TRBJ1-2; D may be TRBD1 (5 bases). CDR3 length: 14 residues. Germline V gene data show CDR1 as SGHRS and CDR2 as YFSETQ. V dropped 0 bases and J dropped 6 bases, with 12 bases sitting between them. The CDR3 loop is CASSLAGTDDGYTF. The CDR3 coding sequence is TGCGCCAGCAGCTTGGCCGGGACTGACGATGGCTACACCTTC.

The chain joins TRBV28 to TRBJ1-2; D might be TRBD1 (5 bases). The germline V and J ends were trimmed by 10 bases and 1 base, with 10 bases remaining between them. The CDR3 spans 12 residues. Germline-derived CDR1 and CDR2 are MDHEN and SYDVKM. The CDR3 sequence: CATMTVNYGYTF. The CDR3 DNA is TGTGCCACCATGACAGTTAACTATGGCTACACCTTC.

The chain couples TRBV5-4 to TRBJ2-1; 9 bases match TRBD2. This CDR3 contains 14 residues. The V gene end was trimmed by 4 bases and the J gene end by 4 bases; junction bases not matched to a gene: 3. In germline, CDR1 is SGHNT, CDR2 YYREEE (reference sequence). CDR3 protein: CASSQGLAYNEQFF. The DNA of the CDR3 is TGTGCCAGCAGCCAGGGACTAGCATACAATGAGCAGTTCTTC.

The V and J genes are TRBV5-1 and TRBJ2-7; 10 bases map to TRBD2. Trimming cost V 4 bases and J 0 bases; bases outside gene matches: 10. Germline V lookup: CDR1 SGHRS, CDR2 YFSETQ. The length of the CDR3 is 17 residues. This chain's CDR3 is CASSPLTGTSDSYEQYF. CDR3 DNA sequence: TGCGCCAGCAGCCCATTAACCGGGACTAGCGACTCCTACGAGCAGTACTTC.

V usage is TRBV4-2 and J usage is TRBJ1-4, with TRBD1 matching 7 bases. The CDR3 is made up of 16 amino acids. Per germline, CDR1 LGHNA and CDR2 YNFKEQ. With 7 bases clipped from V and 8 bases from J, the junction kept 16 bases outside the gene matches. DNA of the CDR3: TGTGCCAGCACCTCCACGAAGACAGGGAGACGAGAAAAACTGTTTTTT. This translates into CASTSTKTGRREKLFF.

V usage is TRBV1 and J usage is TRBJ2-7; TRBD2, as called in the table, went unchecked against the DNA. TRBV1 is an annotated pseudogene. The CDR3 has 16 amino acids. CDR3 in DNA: TGCACCAGCAGCCAGGGAGGATCATCCCCCCGCGCCGAGCAGTACTTC. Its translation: CTSSQGGSSPRAEQYF.

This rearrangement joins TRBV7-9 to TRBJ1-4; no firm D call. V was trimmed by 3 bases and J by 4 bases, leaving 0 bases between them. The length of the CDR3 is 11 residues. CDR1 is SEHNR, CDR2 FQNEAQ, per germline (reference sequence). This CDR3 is CASSFNEKLFF. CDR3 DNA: TGTGCCAGCAGCTTTAATGAAAAACTGTTTTTT.

CDR3: CASSPTGVIGETQYF. The CDR3 DNA reads TGTGCCAGTAGTCCGACGGGAGTGATAGGGGAGACCCAGTACTTC. The rearrangement links TRBV19 to TRBJ2-5, with D possibly matching TRBD2 (6 bases). This CDR3 spans 15 amino acids. Germline V CDR1 and CDR2: LNHDA, SQIVND (reference sequence). Deletions cut 5 bases from V and 5 bases from J, with 18 bases between.

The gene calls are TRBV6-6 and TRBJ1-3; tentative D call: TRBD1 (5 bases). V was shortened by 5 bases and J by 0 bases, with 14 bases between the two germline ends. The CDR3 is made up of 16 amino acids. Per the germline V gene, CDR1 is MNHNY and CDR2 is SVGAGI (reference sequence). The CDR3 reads CASSPQGPNSGNTIYF. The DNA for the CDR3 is TGTGCCAGCAGTCCGCAGGGACCTAACTCTGGAAACACCATATATTTT.

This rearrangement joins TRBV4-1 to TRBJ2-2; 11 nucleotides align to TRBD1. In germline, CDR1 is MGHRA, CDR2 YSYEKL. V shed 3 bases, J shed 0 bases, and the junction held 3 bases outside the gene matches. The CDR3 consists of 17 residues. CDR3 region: CASSQDRGRTNTGELFF. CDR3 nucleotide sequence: TGCGCCAGCAGCCAGGACAGGGGGCGGACGAACACCGGGGAGCTGTTTTTT.